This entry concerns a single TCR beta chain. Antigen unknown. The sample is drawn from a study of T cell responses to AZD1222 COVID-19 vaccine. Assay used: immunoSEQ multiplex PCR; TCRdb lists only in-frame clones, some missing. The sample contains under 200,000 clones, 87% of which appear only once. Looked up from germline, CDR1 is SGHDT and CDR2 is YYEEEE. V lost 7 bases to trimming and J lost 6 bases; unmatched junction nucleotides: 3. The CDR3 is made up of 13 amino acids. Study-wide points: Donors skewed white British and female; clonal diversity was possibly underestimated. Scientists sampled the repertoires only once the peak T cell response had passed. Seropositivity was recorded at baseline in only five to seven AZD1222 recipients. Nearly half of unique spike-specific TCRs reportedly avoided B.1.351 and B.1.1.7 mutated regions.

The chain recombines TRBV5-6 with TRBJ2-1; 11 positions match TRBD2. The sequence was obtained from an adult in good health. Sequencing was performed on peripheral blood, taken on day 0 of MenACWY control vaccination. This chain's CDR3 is CASGLAGPNEQFF. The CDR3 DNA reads TGTGCCAGCGGACTAGCGGGCCCCAATGAGCAGTTCTTC.